These 31 T cell receptor beta chains came from one sample sequenced in a study of T cell changes during pregnancy in multiple sclerosis. Clones were read by immunoSEQ multiplex PCR, and TCRdb kept only the in-frame ones, dropping some. The table lists some 61,000 clones, roughly nine tenths of them singletons. The specimen was peripheral blood, collected in the second trimester of pregnancy. The origin of the receptors is a female donor with multiple sclerosis, enrolled in a pregnancy study.

The genes are TRBV29-1 and TRBJ1-2; 7 bases are shared with TRBD1. CDR1 and CDR2 from the germline V gene are SQVTM and ANQGSEA. This CDR3 has 11 residues. With V trimmed by 4 bases and J by 14 bases, 10 bases remained unmatched. The CDR3 region has the DNA TGCAGCGTTGCGGTCGGCCTCAGGGGGACCTTC. Translated: CSVAVGLRGTF.

The chain has TRBV6-5 and TRBJ2-5; D perhaps matches TRBD2 (6 bases). This CDR3 spans 16 amino acids. Trimming shortened V by 0 bases and J by 1 base, and 12 bases separated the two germline ends. CDR1 and CDR2 (germline): MNHEY, SVGAGI. The CDR3 here is CASSYSPLLAQETQYF. CDR3 DNA sequence: TGTGCCAGCAGTTACTCGCCCTTACTAGCCCAAGAGACCCAGTACTTC.

V and J are TRBV7-3 and TRBJ2-3, with D possibly TRBD1 on 6 matching bases. Germline assignment: CDR1 SGHTA and CDR2 FQGTGA. Trimming took 5 bases from V and 6 from J, leaving 12 bases between them. The CDR3 totals 13 residues. CDR3 nucleotide sequence: TGTGCCAGCAGCCAGGGGACGGGGGATACGCAGTATTTT. Its protein product is CASSQGTGDTQYF.

In nucleotides, the CDR3 is TGTGCCAGCAGCTTTAGCAGGGCAGGGGGCGTAACTGAAGCTTTCTTT. Amino acid sequence: CASSFSRAGGVTEAFF. The J gene is TRBJ1-1, the V gene TRBV7-2; 8 positions agree with TRBD1. The junction had 11 bases not matched to a gene; V was cut back by 3 bases and J by 5 bases. The CDR3 totals 16 residues. Germline V gene data show CDR1 as SGHTA and CDR2 as FQGNSA.

The chain combines TRBV7-9 with TRBJ1-1; no definite D call. The V gene lost 8 bases and the J gene lost 1 base, with 11 bases spanning the gap. The CDR3 is 13 amino acids. Germline CDR1 and CDR2: SEHNR and FQNEAQ (reference sequence). CDR3 bases: TGTGCCAGCCTCTTGCGCCCGAACACTGAAGCTTTCTTT. Translated: CASLLRPNTEAFF.

The chain is built from TRBV4-3 and TRBJ1-4; no firm D call. V was trimmed by 0 bases and J by 9 bases, leaving 5 bases between them. This CDR3 comprises 12 residues. Germline-derived CDR1 and CDR2 are LGHNA and YSLEER. CDR3 protein: CASSQDDKKLFF. As DNA, the CDR3 is TGCGCCAGCAGCCAAGACGACAAAAAACTGTTTTTT.

The rearrangement joins TRBV7-2 to TRBJ1-2, with 7 bases aligning to TRBD1. CDR3 length: 14 amino acids. Germline V CDR1 and CDR2: SGHTA, FQGNSA. With 5 bases clipped from V and 4 bases from J, the junction kept 7 bases outside the gene matches. CDR3 in amino acids: CASSLEGAGYGYTF. The CDR3 DNA follows: TGTGCCAGCAGCCTTGAGGGGGCTGGCTATGGCTACACCTTC.

As DNA, the CDR3 is TGCGCCAGCAGCCAAGATCTGGACAGCTCCGATAGCCTCTATGGCTACACCTTC. It codes for CASSQDLDSSDSLYGYTF. The chain carries TRBV4-1 and TRBJ1-2; tentative D call: TRBD1 (6 bases). The CDR3 is 18 amino acids. The V end lost 0 bases, the J end lost 4 bases, and 21 bases lay between the germline ends. Per germline, CDR1 MGHRA and CDR2 YSYEKL.

V gene TRBV10-3 combines with J gene TRBJ2-5; D possibly corresponds to TRBD2 (7 bases). The germline gives CDR1 ENHRY, CDR2 SYGVKD. Trimming stripped 11 bases from V and 4 bases from J, with 17 bases between. This CDR3 is 13 amino acids long. The CDR3 DNA reads TGTGCCCTGAGGGGGGGCCCGGGAGAGACCCAGTACTTC. It codes for CALRGGPGETQYF.

The chain has TRBV7-3 and TRBJ2-5; a possible D gene is TRBD1 (5 bases). V lost 1 base, J lost 4 bases, and 13 bases lay in between. The CDR3 is 15 residues long. Looked up from germline, CDR1 is SGHTA and CDR2 is FQGTGA. The CDR3 DNA follows: TGTGCCAGCAGCTTAATAGGTGCAGGGCTAGAGACCCAGTACTTC. Its translation: CASSLIGAGLETQYF.

V and J are TRBV11-1 and TRBJ1-2, with unresolved D. V was trimmed by 1 base and J by 2 bases, leaving 5 bases between them. Germline-derived CDR1 and CDR2 are SGHAT and FQDESV (reference sequence). The CDR3 extends over 13 amino acids. The CDR3 nucleotides are TGTGCCAGCAGCTTAGGGCAGAACTATGGCTACACCTTC. As protein: CASSLGQNYGYTF.

This clone has a single count. The V call is TRBV7-3, the J call TRBJ2-1, with 7 bases that match TRBD2. V shed 5 bases, J shed 6 bases, and the junction held 13 bases outside the gene matches. The CDR3 covers 16 residues. Germline CDR1 SGHTA, CDR2 FQGTGA. The CDR3 nucleotides are TGTGCCAGCAGCCCTGGTGGGGGGGTCGGGTCCAATGAGCAGTTCTTC. It specifies CASSPGGGVGSNEQFF.

V and J are TRBV18 and TRBJ2-1; D gene unclear. The V gene's germline CDR1 is KGHSH and CDR2 LQKENI. This CDR3 has 14 amino acids. Trimming removed 5 bases at V and 9 bases at J, with 17 bases between. CDR3 residues: CASSIPEDRPEQFF. DNA of the CDR3: TGTGCCAGCTCAATTCCAGAGGATCGCCCTGAGCAGTTCTTC.

The V and J genes are TRBV10-3 and TRBJ2-1, with 12 positions matching TRBD1. With 9 bases clipped from V and 6 bases from J, the junction kept 9 bases outside the gene matches. The CDR3 sequence is 15 residues long. Germline V lookup: CDR1 ENHRY, CDR2 SYGVKD. The CDR3, as DNA: TGTGCCATGACCTCCGGGACAGGGGGCATCAATGAGCAGTTCTTC. The encoded protein is CAMTSGTGGINEQFF.

This chain joins TRBV4-3 and TRBJ2-1; 15 nucleotides agree with TRBD2. The CDR3 has 18 amino acids. In germline, CDR1 is LGHNA, CDR2 YSLEER. Unmatched junction bases numbered 11, after V lost 4 bases and J lost 7 bases. The DNA for the CDR3 is TGCGCCAGCAGCCTAGGACTAGCGGGGGGGCCGGTTTCGAATGAGCAGTTCTTC. Residues: CASSLGLAGGPVSNEQFF.

The genes are TRBV9 and TRBJ2-7; D ambiguous. The length of the CDR3 is 11 residues. Per the germline V gene, CDR1 is SGDLS and CDR2 is YYNGEE. V lost 4 bases and J lost 3, with 5 bases in between. The CDR3 protein is CASSRGYEQYF. The DNA of the CDR3 is TGTGCCAGCAGCAGAGGCTACGAGCAGTACTTC.

The chain's CDR3 is CATSREAGGTGELFF. The DNA of the CDR3 is TGTGCCACCAGCAGAGAAGCGGGGGGAACCGGGGAGCTGTTTTTT. The chain joins TRBV15 to TRBJ2-2, with TRBD2 matching over 9 bases. Germline V gene data show CDR1 as LNHNV and CDR2 as YYDKDF (reference sequence). This CDR3 is 15 amino acids long. Losses at the gene ends were 0 bases for V and 5 bases for J; bases not matched to a gene: 1.

This clone showed up just a few times. The chain links TRBV7-9 to TRBJ1-6; D gene unclear. The CDR3 has 14 amino acids. Germline V gene lookup returns CDR1 SEHNR and CDR2 FQNEAQ (reference sequence). V lost 3 bases to trimming and J lost 9 bases, with 12 bases between them. This CDR3 reads CASSLTGVGSPLHF. CDR3 coding DNA: TGTGCCAGCAGCTTGACCGGGGTCGGTTCACCCCTCCACTTT.

In its sample, this clone was seen once. In DNA, the CDR3 is TGTGCCAGCAGCCTCACGGACAGGGGTCCGAACACCGGGGAGCTGTTTTTT. This codes for CASSLTDRGPNTGELFF. The chain joins TRBV4-2 to TRBJ2-2; 9 positions match TRBD1. There are 17 residues in the CDR3. V gave up 4 bases and J gave up 0 bases; unmatched junction bases: 6. Germline-derived CDR1 and CDR2 are LGHNA and YNFKEQ.

In this sample, this clone turned up once. CDR3 coding DNA: TGTGCCACCGTAAACAGCAGGGGCTACGAGCAGTACTTC. It codes for CATVNSRGYEQYF. V gene TRBV6-6 combines with J gene TRBJ2-7; D possibly corresponds to TRBD1 (6 bases). Germline V gene data show CDR1 as MNHNY and CDR2 as SVGAGI (reference sequence). The CDR3 extends over 13 amino acids. V dropped 10 bases and J dropped 3 bases, with 16 bases sitting between them.

The chain links TRBV4-3 to TRBJ2-6, with a weak D call TRBD2 (5 bases). Germline loops: CDR1 LGHNA, CDR2 YSLEER. The CDR3 has 16 amino acids. V was pared by 0 bases and J by 2 bases, with 8 bases between. The CDR3 protein is CASSQDRGTGANVLTF. CDR3 in DNA: TGCGCCAGCAGCCAAGATCGAGGGACTGGGGCCAACGTCCTGACTTTC.

The V call is TRBV13, the J call TRBJ2-7, with 7 bases that match TRBD1. Germline CDR1 is PRHDT and CDR2 is FYEKMQ (reference sequence). V shed 5 bases, J shed 2 bases, and the junction held 6 bases outside the gene matches. This CDR3 spans 14 amino acids. The CDR3 region has the DNA TGTGCCAGCAGCATCCGGGACAGAACCTACGAGCAGTACTTC. Translated, it gives CASSIRDRTYEQYF.

The DNA for the CDR3 is TGTGCCAGCAGTGGCACTATTTGGAATACGCAGTATTTT. Residues: CASSGTIWNTQYF. V gene TRBV6-4 combines with J gene TRBJ2-3; D is unresolved. The V end was cut by 4 bases, the J end by 7 bases, with 12 bases between. Looked up from germline, CDR1 is MRHNA and CDR2 is SNTAGT. The CDR3 loop spans 13 amino acids.

This chain links TRBV4-2 with TRBJ2-7, with 10 bases fitting TRBD1. Looked up from germline, CDR1 is LGHNA and CDR2 is YNFKEQ. With 1 base clipped from V and 2 bases from J, the junction kept 2 bases outside the gene matches. The CDR3 has 15 residues. The CDR3 region has the DNA TGTGCCAGCAGCCAAGCCGGGACAGGGGCCTACGAGCAGTACTTC. It codes for CASSQAGTGAYEQYF.

The chain links TRBV15 to TRBJ1-2, with D uncertain. This CDR3 has 13 residues. V shed 1 base and J shed 8 bases, with 11 bases lying between them. The V gene's germline CDR1 is LNHNV and CDR2 YYDKDF (reference sequence). The CDR3 reads CATSRAYLGGYTF. DNA for the CDR3: TGTGCCACCAGCAGAGCGTATCTCGGGGGCTACACCTTC.

The gene calls are TRBV2 and TRBJ2-5; 7 bases agree with TRBD2. Trimming removed 1 base from V and 7 bases from J; junction bases left unmatched: 12. The germline V gene encodes CDR1 SNHLY and CDR2 FYNNEI. CDR3 length equals 16 residues. CDR3 residues: CASSEVSSGSSTTQYF. CDR3 bases: TGTGCCAGCAGTGAAGTCAGTAGCGGGTCGTCAACGACCCAGTACTTC.

The chain joins TRBV21-1 to TRBJ1-6; the table's D gene call, TRBD1, was not cross checked with the DNA. TRBV21-1 is described as a pseudogene. The CDR3 has 13 residues. The CDR3 DNA sequence: TGTGCCAGCAGCAGTTACCAGGCAATCCCCCTCCACTTT. This translates into CASSSYQAIPLHF.

The V and J genes are TRBV29-1 and TRBJ2-5; D may be TRBD1 (7 bases). V was clipped by 6 bases and J by 5 bases, with 16 bases between them. The CDR3 totals 13 residues. The germline V gene encodes CDR1 SQVTM and CDR2 ANQGSEA. The CDR3 here is CSVEGQQGETQYF. CDR3 DNA: TGCAGCGTGGAGGGACAGCAAGGGGAGACCCAGTACTTC.

V and J are TRBV7-2 and TRBJ1-5; 7 positions agree with TRBD1. Per germline, CDR1 SGHTA and CDR2 FQGNSA. The junction had 3 bases not matched to a gene; V was cut back by 4 bases and J by 3 bases. This CDR3 is built from 14 residues. The CDR3 coding sequence is TGTGCCAGCAGCTGGACAGGACCCAATCAGCCCCAGCATTTT. Its translation: CASSWTGPNQPQHF.

The chain couples TRBV5-1 to TRBJ2-2, with 7 bases matching TRBD1. V lost 4 bases to trimming and J lost 1 base; unmatched junction nucleotides: 7. The germline V gene encodes CDR1 SGHRS and CDR2 YFSETQ. The CDR3 is 16 residues long. The CDR3 sequence: CASSPQGLKNTGELFF. CDR3 nucleotide sequence: TGCGCCAGCAGCCCACAGGGGCTAAAGAACACCGGGGAGCTGTTTTTT.

For the CDR3, the DNA is TGTGCCAGCAGCTTCGACAGCAGCACAGATACGCAGTATTTT. As protein: CASSFDSSTDTQYF. The V and J genes are TRBV5-6 and TRBJ2-3; TRBD1 might be the D (5 bases). The CDR3 has 14 amino acids. Trimming removed 2 bases from V and 0 bases from J, with 7 bases in between. The germline CDR1 and CDR2 sequences are SGHDT and YYEEEE.